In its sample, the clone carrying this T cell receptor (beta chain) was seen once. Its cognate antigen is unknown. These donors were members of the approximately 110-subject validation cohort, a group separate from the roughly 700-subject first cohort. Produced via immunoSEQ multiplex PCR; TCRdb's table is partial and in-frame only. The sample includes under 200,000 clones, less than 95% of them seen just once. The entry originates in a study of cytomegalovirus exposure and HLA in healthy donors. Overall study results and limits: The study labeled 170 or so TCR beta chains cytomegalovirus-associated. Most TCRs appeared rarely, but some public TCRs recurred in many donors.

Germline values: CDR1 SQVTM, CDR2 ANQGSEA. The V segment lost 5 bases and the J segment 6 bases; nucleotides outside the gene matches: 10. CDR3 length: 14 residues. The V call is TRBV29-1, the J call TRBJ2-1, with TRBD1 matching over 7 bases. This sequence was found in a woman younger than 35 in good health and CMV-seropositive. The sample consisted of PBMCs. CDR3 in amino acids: CSVPPLRDSNEQFF. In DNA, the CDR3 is TGCAGCGTTCCCCCCCTCCGGGACAGCAATGAGCAGTTCTTC.